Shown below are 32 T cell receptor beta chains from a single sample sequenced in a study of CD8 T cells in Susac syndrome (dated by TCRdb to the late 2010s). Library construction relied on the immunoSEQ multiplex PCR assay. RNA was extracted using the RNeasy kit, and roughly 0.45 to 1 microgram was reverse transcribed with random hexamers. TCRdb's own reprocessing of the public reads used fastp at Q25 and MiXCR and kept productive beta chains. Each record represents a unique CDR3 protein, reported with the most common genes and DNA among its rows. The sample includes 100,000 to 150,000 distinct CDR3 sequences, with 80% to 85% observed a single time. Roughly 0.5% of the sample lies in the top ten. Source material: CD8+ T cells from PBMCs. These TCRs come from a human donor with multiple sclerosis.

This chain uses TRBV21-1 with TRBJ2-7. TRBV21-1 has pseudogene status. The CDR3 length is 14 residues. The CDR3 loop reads CASSTWGNPYEQYV. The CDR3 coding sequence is TGTGCCAGTTCAACGTGGGGTAACCCCTACGAGCAGTACGTC.

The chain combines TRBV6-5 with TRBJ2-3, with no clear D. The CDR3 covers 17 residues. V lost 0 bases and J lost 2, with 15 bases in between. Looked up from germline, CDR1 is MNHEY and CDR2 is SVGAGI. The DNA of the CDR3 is TGTGCCAGCAGTTACTCGAGTGAGGCTCCCGACACAGATACGCAGTATTTT. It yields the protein CASSYSSEAPDTDTQYF.

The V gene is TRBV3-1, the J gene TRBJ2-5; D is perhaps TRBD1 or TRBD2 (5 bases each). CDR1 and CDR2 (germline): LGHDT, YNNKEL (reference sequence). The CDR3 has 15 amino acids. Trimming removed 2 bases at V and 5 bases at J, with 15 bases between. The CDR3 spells CASSQHRDPWETQYF. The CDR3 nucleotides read TGTGCCAGCAGCCAACACCGGGACCCTTGGGAGACCCAGTACTTC.

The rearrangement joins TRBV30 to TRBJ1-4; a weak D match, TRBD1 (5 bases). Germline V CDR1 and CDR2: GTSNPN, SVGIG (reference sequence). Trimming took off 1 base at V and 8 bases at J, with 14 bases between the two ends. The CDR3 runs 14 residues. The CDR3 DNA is TGTGCCTGGAGTGGGACGGGACTAGGGGAAAAACTGTTTTTT. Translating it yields CAWSGTGLGEKLFF.

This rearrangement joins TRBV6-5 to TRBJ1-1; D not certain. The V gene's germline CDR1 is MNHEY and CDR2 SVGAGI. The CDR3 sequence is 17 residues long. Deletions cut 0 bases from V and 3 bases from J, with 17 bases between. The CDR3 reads CASSYSGVGSADTEAFF. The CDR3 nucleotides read TGTGCCAGCAGTTACTCCGGTGTGGGGTCGGCGGACACTGAAGCTTTCTTT.

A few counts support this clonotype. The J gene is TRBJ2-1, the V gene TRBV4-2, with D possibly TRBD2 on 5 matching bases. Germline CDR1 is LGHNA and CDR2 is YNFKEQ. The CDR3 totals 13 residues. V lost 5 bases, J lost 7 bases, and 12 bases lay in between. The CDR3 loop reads CASSSRRGNEQFF. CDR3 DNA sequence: TGTGCCAGCAGCTCCCGTAGAGGGAATGAGCAGTTCTTC.

Here the CDR3 DNA reads TGTGCCAGCAGCCTGTCCTGGACAGGGGTTACGGAGACCCAGTACTTC. It translates to CASSLSWTGVTETQYF. The chain uses TRBV9 and TRBJ2-5; 9 positions agree with TRBD1. The J segment lost 5 bases and the V segment lost 4 bases, leaving 12 bases of the junction unmatched. From germline, CDR1 is SGDLS and CDR2 YYNGEE. There are 16 residues in the CDR3.

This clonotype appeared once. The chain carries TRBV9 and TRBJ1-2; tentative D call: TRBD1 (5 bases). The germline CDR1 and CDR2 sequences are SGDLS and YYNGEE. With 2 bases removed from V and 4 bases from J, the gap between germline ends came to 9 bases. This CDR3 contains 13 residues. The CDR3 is CASSVGVGYGYTF. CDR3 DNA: TGTGCCAGCAGCGTGGGGGTCGGCTATGGCTACACCTTC. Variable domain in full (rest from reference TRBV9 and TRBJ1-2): DSGVTQTPKHLITATGQRVTLRCSPRSGDLSVYWYQQSLDQGLQFLIQYYNGEERAKGNILERFSAQQFPDLHSELNLSSLELGDSALYFCASSVGVGYGYTFGSGTRLTVV.

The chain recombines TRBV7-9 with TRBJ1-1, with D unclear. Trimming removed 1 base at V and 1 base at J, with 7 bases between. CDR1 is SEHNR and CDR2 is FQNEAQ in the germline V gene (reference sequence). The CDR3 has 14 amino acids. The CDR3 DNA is TGTGCCAGCAGCTTAGGGGGAGAGAACACTGAAGCTTTCTTT. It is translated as CASSLGGENTEAFF.

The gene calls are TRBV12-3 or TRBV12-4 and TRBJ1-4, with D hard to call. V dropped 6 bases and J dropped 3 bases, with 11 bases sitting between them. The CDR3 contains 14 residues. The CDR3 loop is CASSQLRSNEKLFF. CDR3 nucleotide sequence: TGTGCCAGCAGCCAACTGCGGTCTAATGAAAAACTGTTTTTT.

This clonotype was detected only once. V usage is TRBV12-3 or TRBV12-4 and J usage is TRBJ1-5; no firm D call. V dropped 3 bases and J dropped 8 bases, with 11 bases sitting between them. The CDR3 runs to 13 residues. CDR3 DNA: TGTGCCAGCAGTTTCGGGGTCGGTGAGCCCCAGCATTTT. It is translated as CASSFGVGEPQHF.

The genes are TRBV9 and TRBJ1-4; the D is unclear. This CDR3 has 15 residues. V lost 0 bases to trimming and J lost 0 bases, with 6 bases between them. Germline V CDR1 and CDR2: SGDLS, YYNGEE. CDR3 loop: CASSVAGSTNEKLFF. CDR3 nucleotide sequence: TGTGCCAGCAGCGTAGCGGGGTCAACTAATGAAAAACTGTTTTTT.

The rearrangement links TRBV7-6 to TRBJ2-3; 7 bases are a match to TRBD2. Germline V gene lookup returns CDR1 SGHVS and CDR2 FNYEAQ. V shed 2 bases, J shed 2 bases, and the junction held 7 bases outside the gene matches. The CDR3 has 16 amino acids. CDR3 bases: TGTGCCAGCAGCTTACTAGCGGAGGGATTCACAGATACGCAGTATTTT. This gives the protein CASSLLAEGFTDTQYF.

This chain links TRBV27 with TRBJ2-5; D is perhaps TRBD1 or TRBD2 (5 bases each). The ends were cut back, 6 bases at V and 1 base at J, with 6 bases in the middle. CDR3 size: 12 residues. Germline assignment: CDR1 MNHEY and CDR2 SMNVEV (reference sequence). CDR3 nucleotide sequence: TGTGCCAGCAGGGGGGTCCAAGAGACCCAGTACTTC. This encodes CASRGVQETQYF.

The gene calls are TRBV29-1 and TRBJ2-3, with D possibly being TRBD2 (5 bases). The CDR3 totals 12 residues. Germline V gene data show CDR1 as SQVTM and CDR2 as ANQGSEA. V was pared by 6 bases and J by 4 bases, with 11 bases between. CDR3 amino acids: CSVQLEADTQYF. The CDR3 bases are TGCAGCGTCCAACTGGAGGCAGATACGCAGTATTTT.

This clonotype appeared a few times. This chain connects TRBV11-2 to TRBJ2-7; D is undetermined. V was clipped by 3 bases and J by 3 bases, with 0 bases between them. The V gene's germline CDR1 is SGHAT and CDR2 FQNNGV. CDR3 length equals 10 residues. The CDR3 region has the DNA TGTGCCAGCAGCTTCTACGAGCAGTACGTC. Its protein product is CASSFYEQYV.

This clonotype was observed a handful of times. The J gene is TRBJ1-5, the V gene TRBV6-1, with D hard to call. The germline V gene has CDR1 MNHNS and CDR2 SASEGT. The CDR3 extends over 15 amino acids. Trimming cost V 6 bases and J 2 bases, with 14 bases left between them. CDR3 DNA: TGTGCCAGCAGCCCGGCGGCGGCCGGCAATCAGCCCCAGCATTTT. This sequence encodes CASSPAAAGNQPQHF.

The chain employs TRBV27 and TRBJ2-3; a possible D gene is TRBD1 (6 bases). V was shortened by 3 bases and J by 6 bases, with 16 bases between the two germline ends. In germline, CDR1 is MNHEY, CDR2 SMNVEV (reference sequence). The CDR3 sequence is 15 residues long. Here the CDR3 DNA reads TGTGCCAGCAGTTTGGGTGGGGGCCACAGGGATACGCAGTATTTT. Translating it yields CASSLGGGHRDTQYF.

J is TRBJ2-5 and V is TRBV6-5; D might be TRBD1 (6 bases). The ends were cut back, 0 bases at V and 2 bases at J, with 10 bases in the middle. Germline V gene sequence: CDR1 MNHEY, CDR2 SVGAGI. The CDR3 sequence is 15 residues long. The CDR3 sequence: CASSYSGQGQETQYF. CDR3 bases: TGTGCCAGCAGTTACTCGGGCCAGGGGCAAGAGACCCAGTACTTC.

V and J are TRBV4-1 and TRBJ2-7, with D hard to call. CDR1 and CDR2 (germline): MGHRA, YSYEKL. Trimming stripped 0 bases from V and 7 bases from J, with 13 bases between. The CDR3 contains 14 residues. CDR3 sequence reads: CASSQDWSGWEQYF. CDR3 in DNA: TGCGCCAGCAGCCAAGATTGGTCGGGCTGGGAGCAGTACTTC.

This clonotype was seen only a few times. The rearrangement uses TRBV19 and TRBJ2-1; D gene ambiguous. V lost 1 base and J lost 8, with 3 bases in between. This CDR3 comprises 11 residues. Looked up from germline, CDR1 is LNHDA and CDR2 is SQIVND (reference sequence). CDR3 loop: CASSIGDEQFF. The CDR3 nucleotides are TGTGCCAGTAGTATAGGAGATGAGCAGTTCTTC.

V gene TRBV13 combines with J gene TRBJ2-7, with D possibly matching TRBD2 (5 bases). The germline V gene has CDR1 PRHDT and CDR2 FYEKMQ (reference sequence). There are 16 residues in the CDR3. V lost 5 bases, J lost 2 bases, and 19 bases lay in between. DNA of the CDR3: TGTGCCAGCAGCGTCCGTACGGCGGGCGCTGCCTACGAGCAGTACGTC. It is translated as CASSVRTAGAAYEQYV.

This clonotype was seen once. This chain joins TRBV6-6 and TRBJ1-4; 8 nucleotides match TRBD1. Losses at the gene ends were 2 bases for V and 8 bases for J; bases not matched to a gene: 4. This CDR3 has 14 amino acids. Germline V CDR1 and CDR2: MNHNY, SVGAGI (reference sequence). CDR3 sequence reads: CASSYPGTGEKLFF. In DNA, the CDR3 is TGTGCCAGCAGTTACCCTGGGACAGGAGAAAAACTGTTTTTT.

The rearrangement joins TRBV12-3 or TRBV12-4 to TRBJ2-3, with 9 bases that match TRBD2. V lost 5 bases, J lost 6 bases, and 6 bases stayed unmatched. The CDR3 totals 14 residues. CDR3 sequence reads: CASSPGLAWDTQYF. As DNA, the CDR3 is TGTGCCAGCAGTCCCGGACTAGCGTGGGATACGCAGTATTTT.

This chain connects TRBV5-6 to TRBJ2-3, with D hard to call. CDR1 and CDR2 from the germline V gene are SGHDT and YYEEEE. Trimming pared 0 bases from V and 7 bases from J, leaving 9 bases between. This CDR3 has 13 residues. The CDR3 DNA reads TGTGCCAGCAGCTTGGGCAGCGCTTATACGCAGTATTTT. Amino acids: CASSLGSAYTQYF.

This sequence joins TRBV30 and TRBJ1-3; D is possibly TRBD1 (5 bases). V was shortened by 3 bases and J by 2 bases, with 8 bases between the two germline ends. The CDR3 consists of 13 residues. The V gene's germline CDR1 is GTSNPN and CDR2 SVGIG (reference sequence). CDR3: CAWSPGAGNTIYF. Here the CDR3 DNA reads TGTGCCTGGAGCCCGGGGGCTGGAAACACCATATATTTT.

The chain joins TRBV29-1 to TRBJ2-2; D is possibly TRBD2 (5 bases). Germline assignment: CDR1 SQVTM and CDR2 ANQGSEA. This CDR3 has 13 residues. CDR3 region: CSVRGQPTGELFF. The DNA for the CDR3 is TGCAGTGTCCGGGGTCAACCCACCGGGGAGCTGTTTTTT.

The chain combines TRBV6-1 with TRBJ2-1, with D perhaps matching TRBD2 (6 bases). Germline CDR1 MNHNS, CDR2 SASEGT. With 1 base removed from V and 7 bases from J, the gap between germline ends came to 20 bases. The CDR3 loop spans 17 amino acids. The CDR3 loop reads CASSEVPPPWGENEQFF. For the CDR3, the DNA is TGTGCCAGCAGTGAAGTCCCCCCCCCATGGGGGGAGAATGAGCAGTTCTTC.

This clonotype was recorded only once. CDR3 nucleotide sequence: TGTGCCAGCAGCGGGTGGACTAGCGGGAGCTCCTACGAGCAGTACGTC. It codes for CASSGWTSGSSYEQYV. The chain links TRBV7-8 to TRBJ2-7; 13 nucleotides align to TRBD2. CDR3 size: 16 residues. Per germline, CDR1 SGHVS and CDR2 FQNEAQ. V was pared by 5 bases and J by 0 bases, with 4 bases of the junction left unmatched.

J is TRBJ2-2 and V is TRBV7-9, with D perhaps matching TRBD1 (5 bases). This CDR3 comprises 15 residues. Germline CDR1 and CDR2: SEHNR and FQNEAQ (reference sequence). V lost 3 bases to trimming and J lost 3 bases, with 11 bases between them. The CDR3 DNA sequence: TGTGCCAGCAGCTTGCAGGGTTTGTACACCGGGGAGCTGTTTTTT. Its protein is CASSLQGLYTGELFF.

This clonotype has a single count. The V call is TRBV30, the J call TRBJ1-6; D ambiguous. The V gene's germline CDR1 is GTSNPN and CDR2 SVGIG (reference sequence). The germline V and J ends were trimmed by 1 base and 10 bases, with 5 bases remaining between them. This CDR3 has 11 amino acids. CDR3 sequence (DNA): TGTGCCTGGAGTGGAGAATCACCCCTCCACTTT. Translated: CAWSGESPLHF.

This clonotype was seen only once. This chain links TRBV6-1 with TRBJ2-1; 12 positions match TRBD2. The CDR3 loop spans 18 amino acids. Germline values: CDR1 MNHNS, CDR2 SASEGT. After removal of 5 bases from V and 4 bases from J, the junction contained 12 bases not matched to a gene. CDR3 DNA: TGTGCCAGCAGTCCCGTCGGGACTAGCGGGCCCCCGTACAATGAGCAGTTCTTC. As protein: CASSPVGTSGPPYNEQFF.